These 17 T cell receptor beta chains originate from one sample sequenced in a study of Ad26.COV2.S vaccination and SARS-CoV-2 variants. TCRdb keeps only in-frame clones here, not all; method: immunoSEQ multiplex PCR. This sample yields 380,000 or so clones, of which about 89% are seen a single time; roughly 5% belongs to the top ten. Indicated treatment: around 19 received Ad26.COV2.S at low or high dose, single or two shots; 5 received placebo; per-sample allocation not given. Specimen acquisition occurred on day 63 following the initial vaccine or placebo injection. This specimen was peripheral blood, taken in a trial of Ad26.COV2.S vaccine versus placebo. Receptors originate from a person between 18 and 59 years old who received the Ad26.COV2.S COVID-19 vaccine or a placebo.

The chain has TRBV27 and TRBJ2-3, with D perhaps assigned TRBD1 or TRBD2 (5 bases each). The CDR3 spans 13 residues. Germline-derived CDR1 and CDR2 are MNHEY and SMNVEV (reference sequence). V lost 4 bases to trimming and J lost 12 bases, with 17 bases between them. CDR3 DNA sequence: TGTGCCAGCAGTTCAAGCCGGGACGGCCCACAGTATTTT. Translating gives CASSSSRDGPQYF.

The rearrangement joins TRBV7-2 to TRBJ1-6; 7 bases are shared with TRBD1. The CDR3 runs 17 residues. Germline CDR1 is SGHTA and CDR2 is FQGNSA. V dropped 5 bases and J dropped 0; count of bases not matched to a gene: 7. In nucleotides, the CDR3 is TGTGCCAGCAGCCAGGAAAGGGGGCGCTCCTATAATTCACCCCTCCACTTT. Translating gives CASSQERGRSYNSPLHF.

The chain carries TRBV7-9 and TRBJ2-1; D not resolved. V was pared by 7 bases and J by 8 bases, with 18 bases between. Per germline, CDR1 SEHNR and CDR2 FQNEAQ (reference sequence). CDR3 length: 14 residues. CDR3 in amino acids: CASTQVGSGDEQFF. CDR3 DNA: TGTGCCAGCACCCAGGTAGGGTCGGGCGATGAGCAGTTCTTC.

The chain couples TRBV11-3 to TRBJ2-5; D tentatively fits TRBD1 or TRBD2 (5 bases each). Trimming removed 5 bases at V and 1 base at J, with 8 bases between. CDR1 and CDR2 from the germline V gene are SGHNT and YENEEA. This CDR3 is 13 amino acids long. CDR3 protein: CASSVGAQETQYF. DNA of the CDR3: TGTGCCAGCAGCGTCGGGGCCCAAGAGACCCAGTACTTC. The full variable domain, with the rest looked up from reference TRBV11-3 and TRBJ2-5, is EAGVVQSPRYKIIEKKQPVAFWCNPISGHNTLYWYLQNLGQGPELLIRYENEEAVDDSQLPKDRFSAERLKGVDSTLKIQPAELGDSAVYLCASSVGAQETQYFGPGTRLLVL.

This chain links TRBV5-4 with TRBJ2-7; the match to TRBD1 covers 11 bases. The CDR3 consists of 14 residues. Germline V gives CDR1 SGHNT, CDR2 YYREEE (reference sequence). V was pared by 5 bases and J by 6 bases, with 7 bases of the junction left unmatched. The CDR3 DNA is TGTGCCAGCAGAGACCCGGACAGGGGGCCCGAGCAGTACTTC. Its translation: CASRDPDRGPEQYF.

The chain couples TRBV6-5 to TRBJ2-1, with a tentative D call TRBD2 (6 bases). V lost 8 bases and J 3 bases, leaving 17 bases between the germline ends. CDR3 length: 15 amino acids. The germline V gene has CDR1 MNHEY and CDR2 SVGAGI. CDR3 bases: TGTGCCAGCTCGAACGGACTACCCCTCTACAATGAGCAGTTCTTC. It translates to CASSNGLPLYNEQFF.

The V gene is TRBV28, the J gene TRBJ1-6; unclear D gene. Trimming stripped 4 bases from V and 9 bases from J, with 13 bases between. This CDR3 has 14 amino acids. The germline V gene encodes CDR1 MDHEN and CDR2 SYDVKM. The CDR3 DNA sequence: TGTGCCAGCAGTTCCACCGTCGGGAGTTCACCCCTCCACTTT. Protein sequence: CASSSTVGSSPLHF.

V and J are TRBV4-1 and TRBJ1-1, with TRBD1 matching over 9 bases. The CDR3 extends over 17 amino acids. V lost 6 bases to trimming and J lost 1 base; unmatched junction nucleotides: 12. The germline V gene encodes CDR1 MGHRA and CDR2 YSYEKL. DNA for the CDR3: TGCGCCAGCAGTACGGGACAGGGCCCTATCGCGAACACTGAAGCTTTCTTT. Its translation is CASSTGQGPIANTEAFF.

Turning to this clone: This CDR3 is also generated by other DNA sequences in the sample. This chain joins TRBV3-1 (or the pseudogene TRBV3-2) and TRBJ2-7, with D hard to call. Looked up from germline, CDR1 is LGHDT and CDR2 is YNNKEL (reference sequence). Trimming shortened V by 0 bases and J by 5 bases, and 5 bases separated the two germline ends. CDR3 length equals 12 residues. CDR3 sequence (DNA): TGTGCCAGCAGCCAAGAAGGAGACGAGCAGTACTTC. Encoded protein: CASSQEGDEQYF.

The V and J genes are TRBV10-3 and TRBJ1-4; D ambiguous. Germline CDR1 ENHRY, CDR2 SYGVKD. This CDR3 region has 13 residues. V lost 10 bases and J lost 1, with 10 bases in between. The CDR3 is CATRQETNEKLFF. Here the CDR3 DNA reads TGTGCCACCCGACAAGAAACTAATGAAAAACTGTTTTTT.

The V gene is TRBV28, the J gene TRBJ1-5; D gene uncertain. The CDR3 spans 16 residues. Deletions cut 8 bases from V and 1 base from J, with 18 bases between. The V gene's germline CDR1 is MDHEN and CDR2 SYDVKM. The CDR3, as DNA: TGTGCCAGCCGAGAACGTGAAGGAGGCAGCAATCAGCCCCAGCATTTT. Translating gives CASREREGGSNQPQHF.

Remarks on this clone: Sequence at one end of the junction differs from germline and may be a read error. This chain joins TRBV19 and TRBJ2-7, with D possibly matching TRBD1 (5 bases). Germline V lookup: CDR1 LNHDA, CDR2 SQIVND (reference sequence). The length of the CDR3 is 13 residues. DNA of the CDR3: TGTGCCAGTAGTATTAAGCCCGGGCAGGGTACTGACTTC. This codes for CASSIKPGQGTDF.

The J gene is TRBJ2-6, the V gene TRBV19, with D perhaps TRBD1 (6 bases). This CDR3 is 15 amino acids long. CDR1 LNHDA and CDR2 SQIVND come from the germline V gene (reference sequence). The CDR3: CATTSGTIGANVLTF. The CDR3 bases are TGTGCGACCACATCCGGGACAATTGGGGCCAACGTCCTGACTTTC.

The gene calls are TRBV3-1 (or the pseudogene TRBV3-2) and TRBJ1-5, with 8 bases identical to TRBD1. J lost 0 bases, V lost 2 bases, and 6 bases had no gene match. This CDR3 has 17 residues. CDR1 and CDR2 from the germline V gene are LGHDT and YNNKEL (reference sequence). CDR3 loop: CASSQPDRVFSNQPQHF. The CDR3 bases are TGTGCCAGCAGCCAACCGGACAGGGTCTTTAGCAATCAGCCCCAGCATTTT.

CDR3 DNA sequence: TGTGCCAGCAGCTTGGTCAGGGGGGCCTACGAGCAGTACTTC. It is translated as CASSLVRGAYEQYF. The V call is TRBV5-5, the J call TRBJ2-7; TRBD1 might be the D (7 bases). Trimming left V 0 bases short and J 2 bases short, with 9 bases between. Germline CDR1 reads SGHKS; CDR2 reads YYEKEE (reference sequence). CDR3 length: 14 residues.

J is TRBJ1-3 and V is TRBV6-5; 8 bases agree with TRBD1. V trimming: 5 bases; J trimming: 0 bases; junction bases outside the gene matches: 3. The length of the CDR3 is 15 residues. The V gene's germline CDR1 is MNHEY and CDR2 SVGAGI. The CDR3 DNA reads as TGTGCCAGCAGTACACAGGGGGTCTCTGGAAACACCATATATTTT. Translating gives CASSTQGVSGNTIYF.

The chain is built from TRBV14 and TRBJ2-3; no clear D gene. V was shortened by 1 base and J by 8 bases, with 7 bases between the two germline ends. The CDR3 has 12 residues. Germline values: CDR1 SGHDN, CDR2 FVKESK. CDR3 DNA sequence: TGTGCCAGCAGCCAAGGGTCGGCTACGCAGTATTTT. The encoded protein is CASSQGSATQYF.